This T cell receptor beta chain was identified in a study of shared clonotypes between healthy human individuals. General observations from the study: Generation probabilities of non-shared clonotypes were lower (relative to those shared by all four donors). Sorted-subset sequencing was shown by rarefaction to be incomplete despite large depth.

CD4+ cells yielded CD45RA+ naive and CD45RA-negative memory subsets. V dropped 8 bases and J dropped 1 base, with 17 bases sitting between them. The germline V gene has CDR1 LNHNV and CDR2 YYDKDF (reference sequence). This CDR3 has 15 amino acids. About this clone: What it binds is unknown.

Generated by immunoSEQ multiplex PCR, the TCRdb table keeps only in-frame clones and is missing some. This table has about a million clones, around three quarters appearing once. V and J are TRBV15 and TRBJ1-1; D is possibly TRBD1 (5 bases). The TCR originated in a man aged 18 to 30 in good health. Some clones in this sample may be carry-over from other donors' samples. Material for sequencing was memory CD4+ T cells from PBMCs. Subset described: CD45RA-negative fraction. CDR3 residues: CATVPVGGWNTEAFF. The CDR3 coding sequence is TGTGCCACCGTACCAGTTGGGGGATGGAACACTGAAGCTTTCTTT.